This T cell receptor (beta chain) was observed in a study of T-cell memory formation after mild COVID-19. Overall study: Largely, TCR clusters stayed within a single donor.

Study-wide results and caveats: Cross-reactive memory apparently joined, as some responding clones appeared in pre-infection memory.

As to this clonotype: Its specificity is not known.

TCRdb itself ran the 5' RACE reads through MiXCR, one entry per CDR3 protein. Of about 320,000 distinct CDR3 sequences in the sample, roughly an eighth are singletons; the top ten hold 21%. The sequencing sample was made of PBMCs or a T cell subset sorted from them (not recorded which). The receptor comes from a man aged 18 to 29 who had mild COVID-19 (a few samples of this study predate the infection). Cell type and time point are not known.

The CDR3: CASSPTGVMTGELFF. The CDR3 nucleotides are TGTGCCAGCAGCCCGACAGGGGTAATGACCGGGGAGCTGTTTTTT. The genes are TRBV7-2 and TRBJ2-2; TRBD1 agrees at 8 bases. After removal of 5 bases from V and 5 bases from J, the junction contained 7 bases not matched to a gene. The CDR3 loop spans 15 amino acids. Germline V gene lookup returns CDR1 SGHTA and CDR2 FQGNSA. The full variable domain, in which reference TRBV7-2 and TRBJ2-2 provide the parts outside the CDR3, is GAGVSQSPSNKVTEKGKDVELRCDPISGHTALYWYRQSLGQGLEFLIYFQGNSAPDKSGLPSDRFSAERTGGSVSTLTIQRTQQEDSAVYLCASSPTGVMTGELFFGEGSRLTVL.